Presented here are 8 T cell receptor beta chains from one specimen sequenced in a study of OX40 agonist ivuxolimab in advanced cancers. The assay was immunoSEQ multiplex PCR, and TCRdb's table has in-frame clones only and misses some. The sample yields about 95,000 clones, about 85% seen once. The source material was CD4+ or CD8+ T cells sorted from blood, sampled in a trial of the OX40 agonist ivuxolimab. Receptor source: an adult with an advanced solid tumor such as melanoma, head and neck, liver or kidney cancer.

Here the CDR3 reads CASSQRDRPDNEQFF. CDR3 nucleotide sequence: TGCGCCAGCAGCCAGCGGGATAGGCCCGACAATGAGCAGTTCTTC. The chain joins TRBV4-3 to TRBJ2-1; tentative D call: TRBD2 (6 bases). Germline lookup yields CDR1 LGHNA and CDR2 YSLEER. CDR3 length equals 15 residues. Trimming pared 3 bases from V and 5 bases from J, leaving 14 bases between.

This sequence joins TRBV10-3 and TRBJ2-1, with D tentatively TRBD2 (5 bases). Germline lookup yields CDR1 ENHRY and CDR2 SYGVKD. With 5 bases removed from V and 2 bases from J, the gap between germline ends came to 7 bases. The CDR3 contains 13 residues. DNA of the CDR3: TGTGCCATCAGTAGCGGAACCTACAATGAGCAGTTCTTC. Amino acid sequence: CAISSGTYNEQFF.

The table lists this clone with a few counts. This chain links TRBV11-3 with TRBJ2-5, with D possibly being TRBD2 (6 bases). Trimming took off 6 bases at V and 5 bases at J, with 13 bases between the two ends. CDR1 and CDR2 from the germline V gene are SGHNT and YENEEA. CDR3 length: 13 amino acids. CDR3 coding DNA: TGTGCCAGCAGGTCGGGGGTTGGGGAGACCCAGTACTTC. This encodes CASRSGVGETQYF. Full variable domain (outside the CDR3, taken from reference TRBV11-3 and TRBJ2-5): EAGVVQSPRYKIIEKKQPVAFWCNPISGHNTLYWYLQNLGQGPELLIRYENEEAVDDSQLPKDRFSAERLKGVDSTLKIQPAELGDSAVYLCASRSGVGETQYFGPGTRLLVL.

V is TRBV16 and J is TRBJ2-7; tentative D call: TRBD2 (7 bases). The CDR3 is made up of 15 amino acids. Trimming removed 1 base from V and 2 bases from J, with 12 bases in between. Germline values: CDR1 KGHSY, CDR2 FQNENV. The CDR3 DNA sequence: TGTGCCAGCAGCCAATGGGAGGGACAAACCTACGAGCAGTACTTC. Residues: CASSQWEGQTYEQYF. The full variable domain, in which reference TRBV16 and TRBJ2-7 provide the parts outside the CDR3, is GEEVAQTPKHLVRGEGQKAKLYCAPIKGHSYVFWYQQVLKNEFKFLISFQNENVFDETGMPKERFSAKCLPNSPCSLEIQATKLEDSAVYFCASSQWEGQTYEQYFGPGTRLTVT.

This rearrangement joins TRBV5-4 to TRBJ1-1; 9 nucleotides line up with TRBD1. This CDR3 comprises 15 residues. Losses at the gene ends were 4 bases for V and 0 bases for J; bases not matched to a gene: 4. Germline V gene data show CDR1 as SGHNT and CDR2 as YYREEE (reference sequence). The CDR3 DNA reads TGTGCCAGCAGCGGGGGGACAGGGTTGAACACTGAAGCTTTCTTT. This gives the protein CASSGGTGLNTEAFF.

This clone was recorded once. CDR3 amino acids: CASSPRGQPQHF. The CDR3 nucleotides read TGTGCCAGCAGCCCCCGCGGCCAGCCCCAGCATTTT. The chain couples TRBV28 to TRBJ1-5; no definite D call. The CDR3 covers 12 residues. Germline V lookup: CDR1 MDHEN, CDR2 SYDVKM. V gave up 6 bases and J gave up 7 bases, with 10 bases separating them.

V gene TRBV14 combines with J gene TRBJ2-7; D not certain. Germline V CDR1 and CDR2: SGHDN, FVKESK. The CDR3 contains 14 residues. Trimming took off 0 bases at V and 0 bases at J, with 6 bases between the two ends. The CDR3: CASSQDVVSYEQYF. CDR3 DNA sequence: TGTGCCAGCAGCCAAGATGTAGTCTCCTACGAGCAGTACTTC.

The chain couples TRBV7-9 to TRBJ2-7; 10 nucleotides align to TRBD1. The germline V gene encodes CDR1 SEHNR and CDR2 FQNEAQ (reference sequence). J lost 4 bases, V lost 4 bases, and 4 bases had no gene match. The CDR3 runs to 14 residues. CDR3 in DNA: TGTGCCAGCAGCTGGGGACAGGGGAAATACGAGCAGTACTTC. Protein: CASSWGQGKYEQYF.